The present TCR beta chain was sequenced within a study of PD-L1 blockade in urothelial cancer. Study-wide context: Between 0 and 3 chemotherapy regimens preceded treatment for each patient. At 6 weeks and at 3 weeks (second dose) after treatment start, blood was analyzed. General study points: By 3 weeks, tumor-associated blood clones had expanded more in durable-benefit patients.

Using immunoSEQ multiplex PCR, the repertoire was profiled, and TCRdb retains in-frame clones only, with some absent. The sample shows about 84,000 clones, around 76% of them seen only once. Pretreatment and on-treatment samples were taken, numbering 1 to 8 per patient. Germline CDR1 and CDR2: SNHLY and FYNNEI. There are 14 residues in the CDR3. J lost 10 bases, V lost 6 bases, and 9 bases had no gene match. On this clone itself: The antigen is not known.

This chain connects TRBV2 to TRBJ2-1, with TRBD2 matching over 10 bases. The source was PBMCs, collected around atezolizumab (anti-PD-L1) treatment. The clonotype comes from a man between 65 and 80 years old with urothelial cancer. The CDR3 sequence is CASRVTSGVREQFF. Here the CDR3 DNA reads TGTGCCAGCAGAGTAACTAGCGGGGTACGGGAGCAGTTCTTC.